The T cell receptor (beta chain) under discussion was sequenced for a study of T cell responses to AZD1222 COVID-19 vaccine. Study results and limitations: In a largely white British group with more females than males, clonal diversity was possibly underestimated.

This CDR3 region has 15 residues. Trimming pared 6 bases from V and 0 bases from J, leaving 11 bases between. Germline V gene lookup returns CDR1 SGHTA and CDR2 FQGTGA. Generated by immunoSEQ multiplex PCR, the TCRdb table keeps only in-frame clones and is missing some. Here the sample spans roughly 100,000 clones, roughly 90% being singletons. As for this clone: Its antigen is not identified.

The clonotype comes from an adult in good health. Sequencing used peripheral blood, obtained on day 0 of AZD1222 vaccination. The chain uses TRBV7-3 and TRBJ2-2, with D possibly being TRBD1 (6 bases). CDR3 nucleotides: TGTGCCAGCAGTAGGGACATAGCGAACACCGGGGAGCTGTTTTTT. It yields the protein CASSRDIANTGELFF.